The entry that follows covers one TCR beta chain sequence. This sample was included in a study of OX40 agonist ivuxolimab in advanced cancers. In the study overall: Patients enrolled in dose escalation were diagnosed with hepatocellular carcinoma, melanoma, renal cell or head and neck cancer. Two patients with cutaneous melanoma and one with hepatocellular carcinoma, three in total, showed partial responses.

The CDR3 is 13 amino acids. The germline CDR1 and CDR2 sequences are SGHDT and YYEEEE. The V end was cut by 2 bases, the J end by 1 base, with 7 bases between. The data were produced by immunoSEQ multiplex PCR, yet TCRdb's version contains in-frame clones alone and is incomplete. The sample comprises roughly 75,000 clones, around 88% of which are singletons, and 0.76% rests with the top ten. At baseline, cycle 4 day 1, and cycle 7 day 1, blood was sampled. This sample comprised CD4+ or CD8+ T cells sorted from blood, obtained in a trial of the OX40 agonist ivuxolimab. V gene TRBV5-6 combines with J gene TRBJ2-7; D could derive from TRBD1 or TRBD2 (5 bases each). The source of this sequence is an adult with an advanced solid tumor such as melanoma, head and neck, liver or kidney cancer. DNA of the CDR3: TGTGCCAGCAGCTTCTGGGGGTCCTACGAGCAGTACTTC. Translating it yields CASSFWGSYEQYF.